This T cell receptor beta chain came from a study of blood T cell repertoires in COVID-19. On the study more broadly: Italy, Spain and the United States were the sources of the convalescent and acute COVID-19 samples. PBMCs, B-cell-depleted T cells, or T cells provided the cDNA or gDNA that made up the material.

TCRdb keeps only in-frame clones here, not all; method: immunoSEQ multiplex PCR. The profile covers about 230,000 clones, with about nine tenths appearing a single time and roughly a sixth taken by the ten largest. This clone showed up just once. This study enrolled people aged roughly 18 to 90 from about two dozen US geographic areas. Either two negative PCRs, clearance, or symptom resolution qualified Cohort 3 donors as recovered. Trimming removed 5 bases from V and 3 bases from J, with 11 bases in between. CDR1 is SGHVS, CDR2 FQNEAQ, per germline. The length of the CDR3 is 14 residues. The chain carries TRBV7-8 and TRBJ1-5; D is undetermined. The clonotype comes from a man aged 18 to 35 who had recovered from COVID-19. The sequencing sample was made of PBMCs or T cells enriched from blood (not recorded which). The CDR3 loop is CASSPGGSNQPQHF. The CDR3 DNA follows: TGTGCCAGCAGCCCTGGAGGGTCCAATCAGCCCCAGCATTTT.